These 13 T cell receptor beta chains came from one sample sequenced in a study of T cells in tumors after PD-1 blockade. Profiling relied on immunoSEQ multiplex PCR, and the TCRdb table lists in-frame clones only, not all of them. The data show tens of thousands of clones, with roughly 75% seen just once and around an eighth held by the top ten. The sample consisted of PBMCs, taken before anti-PD-1 treatment. All receptors derive from a human donor with basal cell carcinoma.

V gene TRBV16 combines with J gene TRBJ2-5; D not resolved. The germline CDR1 and CDR2 sequences are KGHSY and FQNENV. The germline V and J ends were trimmed by 0 bases and 0 bases, with 11 bases remaining between them. The CDR3 spans 16 residues. In nucleotides, the CDR3 is TGTGCCAGCAGCCAATCTAGAAGTCAGCACCAAGAGACCCAGTACTTC. Its protein product is CASSQSRSQHQETQYF.

V gene TRBV30 combines with J gene TRBJ2-3, with D unresolved. The germline V and J ends were trimmed by 0 bases and 4 bases, with 14 bases remaining between them. The CDR3 is 15 residues long. Germline V lookup: CDR1 GTSNPN, CDR2 SVGIG (reference sequence). This CDR3 is CAWSVVVGQADTQYF. The CDR3 coding sequence is TGTGCCTGGAGTGTAGTAGTAGGGCAGGCAGATACGCAGTATTTT.

The rearrangement uses TRBV9 and TRBJ2-1; D gene unclear. Germline V gives CDR1 SGDLS, CDR2 YYNGEE. The CDR3 contains 15 residues. The V end was cut by 6 bases, the J end by 3 bases, with 16 bases between. The CDR3, as DNA: TGTGCCAGCACGTACGAGGACCACCTCTACAATGAGCAGTTCTTC. Its translation is CASTYEDHLYNEQFF. The whole variable domain, remainder taken from reference TRBV9 and TRBJ2-1, is DSGVTQTPKHLITATGQRVTLRCSPRSGDLSVYWYQQSLDQGLQFLIQYYNGEERAKGNILERFSAQQFPDLHSELNLSSLELGDSALYFCASTYEDHLYNEQFFGPGTRLTVL.

V gene TRBV25-1 combines with J gene TRBJ2-3; tentative D call: TRBD1 (6 bases). Trimming cost V 9 bases and J 3 bases, with 10 bases left between them. Looked up from germline, CDR1 is MGHDK and CDR2 is SYGVNS. The CDR3 covers 12 residues. As DNA, the CDR3 is TGTGCCAGTGAGAGGGGGACAGATACGCAGTATTTT. The encoded protein is CASERGTDTQYF.

V usage is TRBV6-5 and J usage is TRBJ2-7; no clear D gene. The CDR3 runs 14 residues. CDR1 is MNHEY, CDR2 SVGAGI, per germline. V lost 6 bases to trimming and J lost 0 bases, with 12 bases between them. CDR3 region: CASSFSRSSYEQYF. CDR3 DNA sequence: TGTGCCAGCAGCTTCTCCCGGAGCTCCTACGAGCAGTACTTC.

The rearrangement uses TRBV5-5 and TRBJ1-4; D is possibly TRBD1 (6 bases). The CDR3 contains 15 residues. Trimming took off 4 bases at V and 1 base at J, with 11 bases between the two ends. From germline, CDR1 is SGHKS and CDR2 YYEKEE (reference sequence). The CDR3 DNA sequence: TGTGCCAGCAGCCGACAGGCTCGAACTAATGAAAAACTGTTTTTT. It translates to CASSRQARTNEKLFF.

The genes are TRBV7-9 and TRBJ2-3; 8 nucleotides line up with TRBD2. With V trimmed by 1 base and J by 4 bases, 10 bases remained unmatched. Per the germline V gene, CDR1 is SEHNR and CDR2 is FQNEAQ (reference sequence). This CDR3 spans 17 amino acids. CDR3 protein: CASSLGTSPVESDTQYF. CDR3 nucleotides: TGTGCCAGCAGCTTAGGGACTAGCCCCGTAGAGTCAGATACGCAGTATTTT.

This sequence joins TRBV11-3 and TRBJ2-2, with D perhaps matching TRBD2 (6 bases). Looked up from germline, CDR1 is SGHNT and CDR2 is YENEEA. This CDR3 spans 15 amino acids. V lost 5 bases to trimming and J lost 3 bases, with 13 bases between them. The CDR3 bases are TGTGCCAGCAGCCCCCGGAGGGCCCACACCGGGGAGCTGTTTTTT. Residues: CASSPRRAHTGELFF.

The gene calls are TRBV9 and TRBJ2-1, with TRBD2 matching 11 bases. V was clipped by 0 bases and J by 6 bases; unmatched bases: 2. There are 15 residues in the CDR3. From germline, CDR1 is SGDLS and CDR2 YYNGEE. The CDR3 protein is CASSVDLAGGNEQFF. DNA for the CDR3: TGTGCCAGCAGCGTAGACCTAGCGGGGGGCAATGAGCAGTTCTTC.

The chain combines TRBV5-1 with TRBJ1-2, with 7 bases aligning to TRBD1. The V segment lost 4 bases and the J segment 8 bases; nucleotides outside the gene matches: 5. The germline CDR1 and CDR2 sequences are SGHRS and YFSETQ. This CDR3 spans 12 amino acids. The chain's CDR3 is CASSETGDGYTF. CDR3 coding DNA: TGCGCCAGCAGCGAAACAGGGGACGGCTACACCTTC.

The rearrangement uses TRBV18 and TRBJ2-3, with 10 bases fitting TRBD2. CDR1 and CDR2 (germline): KGHSH, LQKENI. J lost 6 bases, V lost 3 bases, and 6 bases had no gene match. The length of the CDR3 is 15 residues. CDR3 nucleotides: TGTGCCAGCTCACCGAGCGGGGGGGCCGTTGATACGCAGTATTTT. Translated, it gives CASSPSGGAVDTQYF.

The chain recombines TRBV2 with TRBJ1-5; TRBD1 might be the D (5 bases). The CDR3 loop spans 14 amino acids. V lost 6 bases to trimming and J lost 1 base, with 10 bases between them. Germline V CDR1 and CDR2: SNHLY, FYNNEI. The CDR3 protein is CASRGDRSNQPQHF. The CDR3 nucleotides read TGTGCCAGCAGGGGAGACAGAAGCAATCAGCCCCAGCATTTT. Drawing the rest from reference TRBV2 and TRBJ1-5, the complete variable domain is EPEVTQTPSHQVTQMGQEVILRCVPISNHLYFYWYRQILGQKVEFLVSFYNNEISEKSEIFDDQFSVERPDGSNFTLKIRSTKLEDSAMYFCASRGDRSNQPQHFGDGTRLSIL.

The chain uses TRBV6-5 and TRBJ1-2; possibly TRBD1 for D (6 bases). The V gene's germline CDR1 is MNHEY and CDR2 SVGAGI. The CDR3 is made up of 15 amino acids. The V end lost 6 bases, the J end lost 7 bases, and 21 bases lay between the germline ends. The CDR3 bases are TGTGCCAGCAGGAACGGAATACACGGGGGCGGTGGCTACACCTTC. It specifies CASRNGIHGGGGYTF.